Below, 12 T cell receptor beta chains from the same sample are listed, as sequenced in a study of T cells in Graves' hyperthyroidism and ophthalmopathy. TCR beta CDR3 region amplification was performed from RNA transcripts. Initially, a first-round RT-PCR of the TCR CDR3 employed the HTBI primer set. TCRdb reprocessed the multiplex PCR reads with MiXCR, giving one entry per CDR3 protein. This sample has more than 350,000 distinct CDR3 sequences, with 13% to 15% found just once. Sequenced: blood. These receptors came from an older woman with Graves' ophthalmopathy.

There are many counts of this clonotype. The V call is TRBV6-5, the J call TRBJ2-5; D uncertain. The germline gives CDR1 MNHEY, CDR2 SVGAGI. Trimming took off 0 bases at V and 5 bases at J, with 10 bases between the two ends. The CDR3 covers 14 residues. The CDR3 sequence is CASSYSWTQETQYF. The CDR3 DNA is TGTGCCAGCAGTTACTCGTGGACGCAGGAGACCCAGTACTTC.

This clonotype has more than one count but fewer than ten. A clone one base away is much larger, so this may be a read error. The chain employs TRBV28 and TRBJ2-1, with 9 nucleotides matching TRBD2. Germline CDR1 reads MDHEN; CDR2 reads SYDVKM. V gave up 4 bases and J gave up 0 bases; unmatched junction bases: 1. The CDR3 length is 15 residues. The CDR3, as DNA: TGTGCCAGCAGTTCTAGCGGGATCTCCTACAATGAGCAGTTCTTC. Translated, it gives CASSSSGISYNEQFF. The variable domain in full, with the rest retrieved from reference TRBV28 and TRBJ2-1, is DVKVTQSSRYLVKRTGEKVFLECVQDMDHENMFWYRQDPGLGLRLIYFSYDVKMKEKGDIPEGYSVSREKKERFSLILESASTNQTSMYLCASSSSGISYNEQFFGPGTRLTVL.

This clonotype was seen many times. This chain connects TRBV30 to TRBJ2-1; D uncertain. This CDR3 has 13 amino acids. V lost 2 bases and J 7 bases, leaving 12 bases between the germline ends. Germline CDR1 reads GTSNPN; CDR2 reads SVGIG (reference sequence). Here the CDR3 DNA reads TGTGCCTGGAGTTTCTCGCCCGGGAATGAGCAGTTCTTC. Translation gives CAWSFSPGNEQFF.

The J gene is TRBJ2-3, the V gene TRBV20-1; 9 nucleotides match TRBD2. The CDR3 is 13 amino acids. V dropped 7 bases and J dropped 2; count of bases not matched to a gene: 4. Germline CDR1 DFQATT, CDR2 SNEGSKA (reference sequence). CDR3 bases: TGCAGTGGAGCTAGCGGGGACACAGATACGCAGTATTTT. This sequence encodes CSGASGDTDTQYF.

About this clonotype: A read error may explain this, as a much larger clone is one base away. This is likely a read error, given that the CDR3 carries no conserved phenylalanine or tryptophan at its end. The V call is TRBV6-2 or TRBV6-3, the J call TRBJ1-1; 7 nucleotides line up with TRBD1. V lost 6 bases and J lost 0; bases outside the gene matches: 1. This CDR3 has 13 amino acids. Germline V CDR1 and CDR2: MNHEY, SVGEGT. CDR3 DNA sequence: TGTGCCAGCAGACAGGGGATGAACACTGAAGCTTTCCTT. Protein: CASRQGMNTEAFL.

CDR3 nucleotides: TGTGCCAGCAGTTACGGAAGGGATACCGGGTACTTC. It yields the protein CASSYGRDTGYF. The chain couples TRBV6-5 to TRBJ2-5, with D hard to call. Germline V gene lookup returns CDR1 MNHEY and CDR2 SVGAGI. The CDR3 is 12 residues long. V lost 2 bases, J lost 13 bases, and 14 bases lay in between.

This clonotype occurred many times. V usage is TRBV6-1 and J usage is TRBJ1-5, with D hard to call. The CDR3 extends over 16 amino acids. The germline V gene encodes CDR1 MNHNS and CDR2 SASEGT. V lost 3 bases and J lost 3, with 15 bases in between. The CDR3 loop is CASSELSRALNQPQHF. The CDR3 DNA reads as TGTGCCAGCAGTGAGCTAAGCCGGGCCCTCAATCAGCCCCAGCATTTT.

This clonotype has ten or more counts. V and J are TRBV12-3 or TRBV12-4 and TRBJ2-1; D gene unclear. V lost 7 bases to trimming and J lost 5 bases, with 15 bases between them. This CDR3 comprises 14 residues. CDR3 loop: CASKGRTPNNEQFF. The CDR3 nucleotides read TGTGCCAGCAAAGGTAGGACGCCGAACAATGAGCAGTTCTTC.

In this sample, this clonotype turned up many times. V usage is TRBV30 and J usage is TRBJ2-7; D possibly corresponds to TRBD1 (5 bases). Germline V gene lookup returns CDR1 GTSNPN and CDR2 SVGIG (reference sequence). The CDR3 spans 11 residues. The V end lost 0 bases, the J end lost 5 bases, and 5 bases lay between the germline ends. CDR3 nucleotide sequence: TGTGCCTGGAGTGTACAGGACGAGCAGTACTTC. Protein sequence: CAWSVQDEQYF.

The chain carries TRBV5-1 and TRBJ2-7, with 11 nucleotides matching TRBD1. Trimming at V came to 4 bases and at J to 7 bases, leaving 10 bases not matched to a gene. Germline CDR1 is SGHRS and CDR2 is YFSETQ. The CDR3 totals 15 residues. The CDR3 sequence is CASSQEDRGRGEQYF. CDR3 bases: TGCGCCAGCAGCCAAGAGGACAGGGGGCGTGGAGAGCAGTACTTC.

The chain couples TRBV6-2 or TRBV6-3 to TRBJ2-7, with 14 bases identical to TRBD2. Trimming took 7 bases from V and 5 from J; bases not matched to a gene: 7. The CDR3 has 15 residues. Germline V CDR1 and CDR2: MNHEY, SVGEGT. CDR3 protein: CASNGTSGSVDEQYF. Here the CDR3 DNA reads TGTGCCAGCAATGGGACTAGCGGGAGTGTTGACGAGCAGTACTTC.

The sample holds many counts of this clonotype. This chain's CDR3 is CASSYRGGGTDTQYF. The CDR3, as DNA: TGTGCCAGCAGTTACAGGGGGGGGGGCACAGATACGCAGTATTTT. The chain uses TRBV6-1 and TRBJ2-3; perhaps TRBD1 as D (8 bases). The germline V and J ends were trimmed by 5 bases and 1 base, with 13 bases remaining between them. CDR3 length equals 15 residues. The germline V gene encodes CDR1 MNHNS and CDR2 SASEGT.